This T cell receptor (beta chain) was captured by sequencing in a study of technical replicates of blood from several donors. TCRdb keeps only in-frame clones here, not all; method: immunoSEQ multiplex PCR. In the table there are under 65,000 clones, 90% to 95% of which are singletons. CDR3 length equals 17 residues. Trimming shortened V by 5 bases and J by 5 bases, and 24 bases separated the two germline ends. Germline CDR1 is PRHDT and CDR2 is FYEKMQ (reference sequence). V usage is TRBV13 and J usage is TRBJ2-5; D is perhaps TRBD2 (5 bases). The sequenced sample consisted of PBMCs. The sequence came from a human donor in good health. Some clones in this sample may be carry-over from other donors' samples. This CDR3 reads CASSARPRTAPGETQYF. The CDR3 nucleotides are TGTGCCAGCAGCGCGCGGCCCCGGACTGCGCCCGGGGAGACCCAGTACTTC. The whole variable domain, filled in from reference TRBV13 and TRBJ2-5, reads AAGVIQSPRHLIKEKRETATLKCYPIPRHDTVYWYQQGPGQDPQFLISFYEKMQSDKGSIPDRFSAQQFSDYHSELNMSSLELGDSALYFCASSARPRTAPGETQYFGPGTRLLVL.